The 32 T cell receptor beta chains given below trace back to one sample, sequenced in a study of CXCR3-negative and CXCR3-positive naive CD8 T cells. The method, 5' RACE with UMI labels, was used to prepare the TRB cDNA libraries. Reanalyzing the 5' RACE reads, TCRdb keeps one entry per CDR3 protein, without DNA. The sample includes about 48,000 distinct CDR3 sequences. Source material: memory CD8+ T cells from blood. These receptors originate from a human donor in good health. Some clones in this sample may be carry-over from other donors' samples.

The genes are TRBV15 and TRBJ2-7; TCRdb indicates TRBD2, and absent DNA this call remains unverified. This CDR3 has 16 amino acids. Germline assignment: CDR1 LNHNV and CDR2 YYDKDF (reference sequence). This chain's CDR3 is CATSRLSSGFLYEQYF.

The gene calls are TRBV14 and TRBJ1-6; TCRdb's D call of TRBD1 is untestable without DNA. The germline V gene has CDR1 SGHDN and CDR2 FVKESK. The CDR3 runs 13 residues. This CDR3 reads CASSQGGTSPLHF. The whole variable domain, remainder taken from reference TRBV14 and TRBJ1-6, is EAGVTQFPSHSVIEKGQTVTLRCDPISGHDNLYWYRRVMGKEIKFLLHFVKESKQDESGMPNNRFLAERTGGTYSTLKVQPAELEDSGVYFCASSQGGTSPLHFGNGTRLTVT.

CDR3 residues: CASSWGPANYGYTF. This chain connects TRBV27 to TRBJ1-2. This CDR3 has 14 amino acids. Germline CDR1 and CDR2: MNHEY and SMNVEV (reference sequence).

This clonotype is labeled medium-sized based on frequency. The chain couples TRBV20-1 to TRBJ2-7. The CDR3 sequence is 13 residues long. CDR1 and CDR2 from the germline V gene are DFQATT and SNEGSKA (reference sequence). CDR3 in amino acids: CSARLTISYEQYF.

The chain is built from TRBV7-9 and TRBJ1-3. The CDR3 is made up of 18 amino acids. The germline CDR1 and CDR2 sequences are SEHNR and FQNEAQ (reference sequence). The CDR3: CASSLFSGFGYSGNTIYF.

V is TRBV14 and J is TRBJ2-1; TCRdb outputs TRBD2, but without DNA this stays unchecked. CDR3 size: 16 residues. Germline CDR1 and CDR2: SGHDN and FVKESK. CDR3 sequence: CASSQLAGGPLNEQFF. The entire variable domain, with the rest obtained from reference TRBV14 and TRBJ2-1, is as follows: EAGVTQFPSHSVIEKGQTVTLRCDPISGHDNLYWYRRVMGKEIKFLLHFVKESKQDESGMPNNRFLAERTGGTYSTLKVQPAELEDSGVYFCASSQLAGGPLNEQFFGPGTRLTVL.

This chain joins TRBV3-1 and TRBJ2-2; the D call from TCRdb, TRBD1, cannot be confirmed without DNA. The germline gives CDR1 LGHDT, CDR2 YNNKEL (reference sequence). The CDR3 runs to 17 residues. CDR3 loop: CASSQEKKRLGAGELFF.

CDR3 sequence reads: CASSRPGTGVSDTQYF. The V and J genes are TRBV7-6 and TRBJ2-3; lacking DNA, the TRBD1 call made by TCRdb goes unchecked. CDR1 is SGHVS, CDR2 FNYEAQ, per germline. CDR3 length: 16 amino acids.

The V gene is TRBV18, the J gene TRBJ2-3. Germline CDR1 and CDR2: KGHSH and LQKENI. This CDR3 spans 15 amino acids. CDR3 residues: CASSPPVVNTDTQYF. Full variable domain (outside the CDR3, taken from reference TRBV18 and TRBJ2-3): NAGVMQNPRHLVRRRGQEARLRCSPMKGHSHVYWYRQLPEEGLKFMVYLQKENIIDESGMPKERFSAEFPKEGPSILRIQQVVRGDSAAYFCASSPPVVNTDTQYFGPGTRLTVL.

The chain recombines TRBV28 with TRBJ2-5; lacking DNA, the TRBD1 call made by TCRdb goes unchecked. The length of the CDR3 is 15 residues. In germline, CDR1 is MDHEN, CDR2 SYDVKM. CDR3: CASSLSGGLLETQYF. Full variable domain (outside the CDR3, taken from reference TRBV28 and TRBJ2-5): DVKVTQSSRYLVKRTGEKVFLECVQDMDHENMFWYRQDPGLGLRLIYFSYDVKMKEKGDIPEGYSVSREKKERFSLILESASTNQTSMYLCASSLSGGLLETQYFGPGTRLLVL.

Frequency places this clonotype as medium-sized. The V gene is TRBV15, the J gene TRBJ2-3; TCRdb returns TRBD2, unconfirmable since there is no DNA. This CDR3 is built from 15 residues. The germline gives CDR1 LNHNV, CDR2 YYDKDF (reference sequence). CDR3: CATSRSGGPTDTQYF.

CDR3: CASSLVQRGTDTQYF. The chain uses TRBV12-3 or TRBV12-4 and TRBJ2-3; the D call from TCRdb, TRBD2, cannot be confirmed without DNA. The CDR3 covers 15 residues.

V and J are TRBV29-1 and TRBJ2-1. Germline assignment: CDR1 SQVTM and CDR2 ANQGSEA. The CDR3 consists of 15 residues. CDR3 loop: CSVEFRGSSYNEQFF.

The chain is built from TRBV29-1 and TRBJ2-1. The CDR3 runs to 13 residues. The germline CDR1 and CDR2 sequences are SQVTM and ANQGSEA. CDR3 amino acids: CSGLESSYNEQFF.

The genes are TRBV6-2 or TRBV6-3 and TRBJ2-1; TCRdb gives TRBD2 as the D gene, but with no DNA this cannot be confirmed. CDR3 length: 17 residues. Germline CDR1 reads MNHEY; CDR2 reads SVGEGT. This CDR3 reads CASSYLGLAGAINEQFF.

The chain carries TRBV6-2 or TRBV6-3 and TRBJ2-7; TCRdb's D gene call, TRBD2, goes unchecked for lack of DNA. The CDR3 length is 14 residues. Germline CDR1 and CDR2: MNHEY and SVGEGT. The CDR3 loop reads CASSVGGNTYEQYF.

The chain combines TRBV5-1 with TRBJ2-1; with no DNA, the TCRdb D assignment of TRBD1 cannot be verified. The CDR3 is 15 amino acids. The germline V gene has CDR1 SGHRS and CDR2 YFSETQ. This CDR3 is CASSFRTAVYNEQFF.

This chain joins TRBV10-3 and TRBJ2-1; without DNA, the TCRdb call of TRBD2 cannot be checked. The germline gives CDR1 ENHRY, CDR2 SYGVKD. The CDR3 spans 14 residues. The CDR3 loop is CAIAGTSGTNEQFF.

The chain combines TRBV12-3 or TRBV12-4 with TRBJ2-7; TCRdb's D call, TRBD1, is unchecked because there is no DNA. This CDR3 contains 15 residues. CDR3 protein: CASSFGGPPGYEQYF.

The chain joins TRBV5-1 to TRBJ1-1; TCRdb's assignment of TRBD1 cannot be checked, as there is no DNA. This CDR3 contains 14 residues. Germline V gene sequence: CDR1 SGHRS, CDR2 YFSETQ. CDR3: CASSTDRAKTGAFF.

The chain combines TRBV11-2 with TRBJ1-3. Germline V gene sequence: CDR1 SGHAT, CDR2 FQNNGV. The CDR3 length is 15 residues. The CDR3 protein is CASSLDAFSGNTIYF.

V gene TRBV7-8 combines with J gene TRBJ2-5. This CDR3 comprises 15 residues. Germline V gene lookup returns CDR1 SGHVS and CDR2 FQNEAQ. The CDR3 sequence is CASSLAHRRQETQYF.

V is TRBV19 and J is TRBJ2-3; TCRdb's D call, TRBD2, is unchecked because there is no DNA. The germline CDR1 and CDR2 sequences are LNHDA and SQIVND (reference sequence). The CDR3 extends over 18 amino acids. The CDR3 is CASSIGLAGGPGTDTQYF.

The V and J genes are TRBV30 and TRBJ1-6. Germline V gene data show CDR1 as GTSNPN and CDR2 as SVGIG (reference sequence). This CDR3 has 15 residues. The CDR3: CAWSPGARGNSPLHF.

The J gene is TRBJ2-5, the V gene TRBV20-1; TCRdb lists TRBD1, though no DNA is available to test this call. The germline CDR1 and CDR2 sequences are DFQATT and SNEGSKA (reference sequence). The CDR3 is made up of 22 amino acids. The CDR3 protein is CSARDEGTGGSTSTPIQETQYF.

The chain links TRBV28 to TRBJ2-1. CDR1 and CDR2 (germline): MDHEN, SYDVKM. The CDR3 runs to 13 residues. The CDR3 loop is CASSLGSYNEQFF.

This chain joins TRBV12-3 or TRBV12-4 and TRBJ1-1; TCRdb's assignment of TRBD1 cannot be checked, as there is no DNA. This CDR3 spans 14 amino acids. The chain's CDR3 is CASSPGQGSTEAFF.

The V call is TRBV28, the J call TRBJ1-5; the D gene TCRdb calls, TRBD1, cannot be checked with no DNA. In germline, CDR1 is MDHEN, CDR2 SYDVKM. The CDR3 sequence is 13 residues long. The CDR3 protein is CASRQGVGQPQHF.

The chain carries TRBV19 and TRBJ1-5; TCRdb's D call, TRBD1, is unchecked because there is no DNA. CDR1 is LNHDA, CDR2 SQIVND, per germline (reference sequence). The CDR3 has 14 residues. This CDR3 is CASSMGQAHQPQHF.

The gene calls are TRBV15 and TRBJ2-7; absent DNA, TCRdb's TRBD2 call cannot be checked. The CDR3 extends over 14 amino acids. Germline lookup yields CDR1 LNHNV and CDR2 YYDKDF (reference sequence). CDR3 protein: CATSTGRHSYEQYF.

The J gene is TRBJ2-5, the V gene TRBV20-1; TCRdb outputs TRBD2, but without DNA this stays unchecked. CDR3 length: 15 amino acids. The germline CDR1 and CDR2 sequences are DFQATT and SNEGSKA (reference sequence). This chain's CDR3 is CSAKGLAGGGETQYF.

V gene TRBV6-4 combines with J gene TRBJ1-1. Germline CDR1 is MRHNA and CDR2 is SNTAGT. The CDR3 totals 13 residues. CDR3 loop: CASSITENTEAFF.